The clone carrying this T cell receptor (beta chain) was recorded once. As originally analysed: Reference gene primer amplification gave nucleated cell count estimates. Libraries were prepared by immunoSEQ multiplex PCR; TCRdb keeps only in-frame clonotypes and omits some of them. V, J and clone size are those of that table, while D and trimming were read from the DNA. The repertoire includes fewer than 25,000 clones, approximately 89% of them detected once, and less than 5.5% sits in the top ten. This sample is drawn from a study of blood T cell repertoires in COVID-19. For the study at large: The United States, Italy and Spain were the sources of the acute and convalescent COVID-19 samples. PBMCs, B-cell-depleted T cells, or T cells provided the cDNA or gDNA that made up the material.

Trimming removed 4 bases from V and 3 bases from J, with 10 bases in between. The germline CDR1 and CDR2 sequences are MNHEY and SVGAGI. The CDR3 runs 13 residues. This chain links TRBV6-5 with TRBJ2-7; D may be TRBD2 (6 bases). The origin of this receptor is a man aged 50-59 years with active COVID-19. Sequenced input: peripheral blood. CDR3 sequence: CASSLGGRYEQYF. As DNA, the CDR3 is TGTGCCAGCAGTTTGGGAGGTCGCTACGAGCAGTACTTC.